This T cell receptor (beta chain) is from a study of blood T cells in healthy people across ages. The wider study: Per two T cells, about one barcoded beta molecule was captured through template switching. Study-wide results and limits: Significant beta diversity loss was already apparent by age approximately 40, declining roughly linearly.

The V and J ends lost 7 bases and 0 bases respectively, with 25 bases between them. The CDR3 loop spans 19 amino acids. This clonotype was detected only a few times. As yet, its antigen is unknown. For the second PCR, which ran for roughly 6 to 11 cycles, a sample-barcoded 5' primer and a J-beta primer mix were used. A tag from a template-switch adaptor with 12 random nucleotides marked each cDNA molecule. TCRdb reanalysed the 5' RACE reads using MiXCR and keeps one entry per CDR3 protein. The table lists some 920,000 distinct CDR3 sequences, roughly 50% of them singletons. This chain connects TRBV12-3 or TRBV12-4 to TRBJ2-1, with D possibly matching TRBD2 (5 bases). The TCR sequence derives from a woman aged 55-70 years in good health. Sequencing was done on a sample of blood. In DNA form, the CDR3 reads TGTGCCAGCACCGATGAGGGTTCGTGGGAACCGAGCTCCTACAATGAGCAGTTCTTC. This gives the protein CASTDEGSWEPSSYNEQFF.